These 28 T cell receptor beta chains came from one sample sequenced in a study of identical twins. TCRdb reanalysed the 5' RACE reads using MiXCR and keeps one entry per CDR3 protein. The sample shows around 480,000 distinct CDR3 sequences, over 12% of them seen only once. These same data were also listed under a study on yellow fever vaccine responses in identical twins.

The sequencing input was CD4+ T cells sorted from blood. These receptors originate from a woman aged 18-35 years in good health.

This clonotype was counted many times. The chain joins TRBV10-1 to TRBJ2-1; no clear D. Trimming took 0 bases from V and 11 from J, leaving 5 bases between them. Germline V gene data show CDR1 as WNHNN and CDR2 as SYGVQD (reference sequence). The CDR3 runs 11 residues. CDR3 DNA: TGCGCCAGCAGTGAGTCACTGAAGCAGTTCTTC. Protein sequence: CASSESLKQFF.

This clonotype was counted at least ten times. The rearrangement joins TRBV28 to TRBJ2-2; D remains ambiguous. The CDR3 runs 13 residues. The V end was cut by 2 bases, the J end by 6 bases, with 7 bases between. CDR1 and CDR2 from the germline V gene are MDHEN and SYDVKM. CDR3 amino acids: CASSLQVPGELFF. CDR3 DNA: TGTGCCAGCAGTTTACAGGTCCCCGGGGAGCTGTTTTTT.

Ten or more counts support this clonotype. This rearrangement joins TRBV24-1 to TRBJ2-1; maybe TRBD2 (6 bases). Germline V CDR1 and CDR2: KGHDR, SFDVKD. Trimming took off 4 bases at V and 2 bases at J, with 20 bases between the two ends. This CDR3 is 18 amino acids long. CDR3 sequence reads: CATSDPSTGTFTYNEQFF. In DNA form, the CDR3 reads TGTGCCACCAGTGACCCCAGTACCGGGACTTTCACCTACAATGAGCAGTTCTTC.

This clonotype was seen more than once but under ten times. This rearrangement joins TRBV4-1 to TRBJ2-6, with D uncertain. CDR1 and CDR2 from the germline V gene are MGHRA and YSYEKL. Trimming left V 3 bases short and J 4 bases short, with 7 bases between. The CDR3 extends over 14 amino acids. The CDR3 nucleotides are TGCGCCAGCAGCCACGGGTCGGGGGCCAACGTCCTGACTTTC. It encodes CASSHGSGANVLTF.

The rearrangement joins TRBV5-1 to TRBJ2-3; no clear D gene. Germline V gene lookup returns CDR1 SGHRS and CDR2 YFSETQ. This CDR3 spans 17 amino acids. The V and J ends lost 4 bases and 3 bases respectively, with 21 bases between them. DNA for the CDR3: TGCGCCAGCAGCACACTCCCCGGGTCCTCGTCTACAGATACGCAGTATTTT. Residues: CASSTLPGSSSTDTQYF. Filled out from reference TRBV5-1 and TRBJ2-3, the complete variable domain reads KAGVTQTPRYLIKTRGQQVTLSCSPISGHRSVSWYQQTPGQGLQFLFEYFSETQRNKGNFPGRFSGRQFSNSRSEMNVSTLELGDSALYLCASSTLPGSSSTDTQYFGPGTRLTVL.

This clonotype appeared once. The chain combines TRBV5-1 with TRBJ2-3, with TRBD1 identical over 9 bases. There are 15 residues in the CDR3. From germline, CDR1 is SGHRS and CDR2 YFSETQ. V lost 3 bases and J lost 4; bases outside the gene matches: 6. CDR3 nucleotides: TGCGCCAGCAGCTCAACAGGGGGCGGATCAGATACGCAGTATTTT. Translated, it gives CASSSTGGGSDTQYF.

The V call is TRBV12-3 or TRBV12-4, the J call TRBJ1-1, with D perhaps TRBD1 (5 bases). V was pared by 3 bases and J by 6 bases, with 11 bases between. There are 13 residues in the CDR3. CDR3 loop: CASSFRRDAEAFF. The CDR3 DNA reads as TGTGCCAGCAGTTTCCGGAGGGACGCTGAAGCTTTCTTT.

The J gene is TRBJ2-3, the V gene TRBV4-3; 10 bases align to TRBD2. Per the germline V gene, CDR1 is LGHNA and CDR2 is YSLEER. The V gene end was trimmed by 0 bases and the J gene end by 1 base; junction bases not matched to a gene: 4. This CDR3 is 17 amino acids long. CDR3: CASSQEALAGGTDTQYF. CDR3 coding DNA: TGCGCCAGCAGCCAAGAAGCCCTAGCGGGAGGCACAGATACGCAGTATTTT.

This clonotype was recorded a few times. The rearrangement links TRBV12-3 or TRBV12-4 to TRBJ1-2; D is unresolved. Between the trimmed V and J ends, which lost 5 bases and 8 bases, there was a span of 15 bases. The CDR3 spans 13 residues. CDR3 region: CASSPPGSLGYTF. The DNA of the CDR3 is TGTGCCAGCAGTCCACCAGGATCTCTAGGCTACACCTTC.

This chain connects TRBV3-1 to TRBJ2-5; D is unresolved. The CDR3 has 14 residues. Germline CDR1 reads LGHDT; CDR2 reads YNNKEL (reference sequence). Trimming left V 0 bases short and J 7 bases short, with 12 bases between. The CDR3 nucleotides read TGTGCCAGCAGCCAAGATAAGCGTGGGGTGACCCAGTACTTC. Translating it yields CASSQDKRGVTQYF.

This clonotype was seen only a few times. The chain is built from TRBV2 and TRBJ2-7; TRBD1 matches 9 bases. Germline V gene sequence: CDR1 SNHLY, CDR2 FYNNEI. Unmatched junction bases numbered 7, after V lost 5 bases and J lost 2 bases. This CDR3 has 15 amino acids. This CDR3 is CASSYGTGTAYEQYF. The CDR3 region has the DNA TGTGCCAGCAGTTACGGGACAGGGACTGCCTACGAGCAGTACTTC.

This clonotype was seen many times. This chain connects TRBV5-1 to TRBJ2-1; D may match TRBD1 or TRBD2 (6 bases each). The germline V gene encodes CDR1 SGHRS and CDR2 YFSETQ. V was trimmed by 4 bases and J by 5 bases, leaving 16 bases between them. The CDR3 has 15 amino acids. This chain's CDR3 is CASSLQGGEDNEQFF. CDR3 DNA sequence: TGCGCCAGCAGCCTACAGGGCGGGGAGGACAATGAGCAGTTCTTC.

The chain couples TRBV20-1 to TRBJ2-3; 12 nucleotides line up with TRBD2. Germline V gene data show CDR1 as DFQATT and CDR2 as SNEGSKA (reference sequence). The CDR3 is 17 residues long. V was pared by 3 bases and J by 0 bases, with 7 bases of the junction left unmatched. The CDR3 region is CSARRLAGERSTDTQYF. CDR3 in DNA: TGCAGTGCTAGGCGACTAGCGGGGGAGCGGAGCACAGATACGCAGTATTTT.

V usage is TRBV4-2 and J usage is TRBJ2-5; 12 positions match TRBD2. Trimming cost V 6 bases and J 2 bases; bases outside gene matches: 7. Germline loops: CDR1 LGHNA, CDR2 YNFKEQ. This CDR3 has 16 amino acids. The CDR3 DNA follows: TGTGCCAGCAGTCGGACTAGCGGGGTTCTTCAAGAGACCCAGTACTTC. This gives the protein CASSRTSGVLQETQYF.

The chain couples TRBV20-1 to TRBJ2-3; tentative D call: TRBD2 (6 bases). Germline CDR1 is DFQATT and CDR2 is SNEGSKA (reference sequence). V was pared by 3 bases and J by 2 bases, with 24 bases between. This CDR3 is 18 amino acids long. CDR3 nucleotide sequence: TGCAGTGCTAGGGGGCGAGGACTACGTGACTTATTCACAGATACGCAGTATTTT. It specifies CSARGRGLRDLFTDTQYF.

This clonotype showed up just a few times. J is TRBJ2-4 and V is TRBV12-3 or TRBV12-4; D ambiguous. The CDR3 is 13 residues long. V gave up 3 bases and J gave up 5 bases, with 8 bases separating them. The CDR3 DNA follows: TGTGCCAGCAGTTTTTCTGTCCAAAACATTCAGTACTTC. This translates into CASSFSVQNIQYF.

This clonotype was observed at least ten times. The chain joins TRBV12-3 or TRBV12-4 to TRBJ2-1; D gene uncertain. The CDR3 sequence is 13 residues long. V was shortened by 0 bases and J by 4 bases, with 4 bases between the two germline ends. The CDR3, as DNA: TGTGCCAGCAGTTTAGCGCGTTACAATGAGCAGTTCTTC. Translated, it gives CASSLARYNEQFF.

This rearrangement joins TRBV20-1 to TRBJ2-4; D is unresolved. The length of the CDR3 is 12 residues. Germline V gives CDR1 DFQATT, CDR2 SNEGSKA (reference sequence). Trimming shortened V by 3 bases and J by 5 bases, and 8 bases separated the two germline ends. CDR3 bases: TGCAGTGCTAGTTTCGGTCAAAACATTCAGTACTTC. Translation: CSASFGQNIQYF.

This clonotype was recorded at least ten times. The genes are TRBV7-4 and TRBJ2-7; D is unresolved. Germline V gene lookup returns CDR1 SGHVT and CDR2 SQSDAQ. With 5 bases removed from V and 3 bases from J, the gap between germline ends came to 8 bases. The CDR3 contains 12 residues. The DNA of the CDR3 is TGTGCCAGCAGCCCCGCCGGCTACGAGCAGTACTTC. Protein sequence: CASSPAGYEQYF. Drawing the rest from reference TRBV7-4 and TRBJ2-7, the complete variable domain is GAGVSQSPRYKVAKRGRDVALRCDSISGHVTLYWYRQTLGQGSEVLTYSQSDAQRDKSGRPSGRFSAERPERSVSTLKIQRTEQGDSAVYLCASSPAGYEQYFGPGTRLTVT.

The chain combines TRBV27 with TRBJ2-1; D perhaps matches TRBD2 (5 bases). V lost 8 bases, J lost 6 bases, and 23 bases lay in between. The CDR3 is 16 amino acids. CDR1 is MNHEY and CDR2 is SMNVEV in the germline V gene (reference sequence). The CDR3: CASRPYGLAKGNEQFF. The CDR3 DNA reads TGTGCCAGCCGCCCGTACGGCCTAGCCAAAGGCAATGAGCAGTTCTTC.

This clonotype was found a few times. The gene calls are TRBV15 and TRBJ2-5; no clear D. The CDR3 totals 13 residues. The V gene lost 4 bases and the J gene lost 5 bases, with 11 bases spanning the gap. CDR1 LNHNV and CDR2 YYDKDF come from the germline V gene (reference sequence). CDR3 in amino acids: CATSIQVRETQYF. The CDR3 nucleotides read TGTGCCACCAGCATTCAGGTGCGGGAGACCCAGTACTTC. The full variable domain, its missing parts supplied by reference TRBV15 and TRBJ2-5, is DAMVIQNPRYQVTQFGKPVTLSCSQTLNHNVMYWYQQKSSQAPKLLFHYYDKDFNNEADTPDNFQSRRPNTSFCFLDIRSPGLGDTAMYLCATSIQVRETQYFGPGTRLLVL.

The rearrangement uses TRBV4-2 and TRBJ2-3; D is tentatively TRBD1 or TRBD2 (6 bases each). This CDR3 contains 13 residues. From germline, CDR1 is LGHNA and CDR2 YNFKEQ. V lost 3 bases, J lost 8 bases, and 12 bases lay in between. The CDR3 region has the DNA TGTGCCAGCAGCCAGGAGGGGGTAGCTACGCAGTATTTT. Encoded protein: CASSQEGVATQYF.

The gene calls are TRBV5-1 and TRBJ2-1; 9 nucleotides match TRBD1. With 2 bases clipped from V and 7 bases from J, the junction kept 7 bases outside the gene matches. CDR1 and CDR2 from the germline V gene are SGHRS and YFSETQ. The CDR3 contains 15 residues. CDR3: CASSFPGQGGNEQFF. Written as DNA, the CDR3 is TGCGCCAGCAGCTTCCCGGGACAGGGAGGGAATGAGCAGTTCTTC.

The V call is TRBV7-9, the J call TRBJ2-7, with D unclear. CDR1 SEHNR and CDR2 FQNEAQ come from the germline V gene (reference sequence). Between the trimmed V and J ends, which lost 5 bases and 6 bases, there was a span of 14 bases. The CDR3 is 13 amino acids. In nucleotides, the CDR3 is TGTGCCAGCAGCCCCGGATGGGTTTCCGAGCAGTACTTC. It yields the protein CASSPGWVSEQYF.

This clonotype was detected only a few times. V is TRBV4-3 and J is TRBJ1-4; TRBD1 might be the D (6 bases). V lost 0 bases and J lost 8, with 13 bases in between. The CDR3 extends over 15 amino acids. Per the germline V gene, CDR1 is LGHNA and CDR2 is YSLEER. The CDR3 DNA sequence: TGCGCCAGCAGCCAAGAAGTCAGGGGTTGGGAAAAACTGTTTTTT. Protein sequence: CASSQEVRGWEKLFF.

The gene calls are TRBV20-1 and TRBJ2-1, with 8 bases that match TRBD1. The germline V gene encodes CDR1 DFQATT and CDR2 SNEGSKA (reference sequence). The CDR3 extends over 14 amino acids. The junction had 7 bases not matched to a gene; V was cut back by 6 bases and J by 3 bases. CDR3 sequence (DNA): TGCAGTGCATCCGACAGGGGCATCTACAATGAGCAGTTCTTC. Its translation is CSASDRGIYNEQFF.

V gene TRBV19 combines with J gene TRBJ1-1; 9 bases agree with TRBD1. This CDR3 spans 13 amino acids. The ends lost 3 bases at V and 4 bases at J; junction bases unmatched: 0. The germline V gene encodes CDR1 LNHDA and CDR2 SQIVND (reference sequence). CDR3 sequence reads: CASSMTGGTEAFF. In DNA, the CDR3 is TGTGCCAGTAGTATGACAGGGGGCACTGAAGCTTTCTTT.

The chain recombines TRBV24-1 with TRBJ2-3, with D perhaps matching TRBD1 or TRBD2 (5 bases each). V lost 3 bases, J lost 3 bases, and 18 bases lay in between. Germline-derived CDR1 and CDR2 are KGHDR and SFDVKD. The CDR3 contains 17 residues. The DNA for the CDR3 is TGTGCCACCAGTGATGAGGGGACGGACGAGGGGACAGATACGCAGTATTTT. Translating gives CATSDEGTDEGTDTQYF.